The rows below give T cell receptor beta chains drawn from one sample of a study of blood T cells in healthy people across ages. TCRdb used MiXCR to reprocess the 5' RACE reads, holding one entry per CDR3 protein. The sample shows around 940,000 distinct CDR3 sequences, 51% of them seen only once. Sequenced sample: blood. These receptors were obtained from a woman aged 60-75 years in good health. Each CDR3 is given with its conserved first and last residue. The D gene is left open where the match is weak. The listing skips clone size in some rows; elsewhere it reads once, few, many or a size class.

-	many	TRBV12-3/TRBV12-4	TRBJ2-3	TGCGCCAGCAGCTTGGCCACAGATACGCAGTATTTT	CASSLATDTQYF
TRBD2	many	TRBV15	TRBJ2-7	TGTGCCACCAGCAGCTCAGAAGCGGGAGTCTACGAGCAGTACTTC	CATSSSEAGVYEQYF
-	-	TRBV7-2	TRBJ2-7	TGTGCCAGCAGCTTACCACCTCTTCTCGAGCAGTACTTC	CASSLPPLLEQYF
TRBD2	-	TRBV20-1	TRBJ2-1	TGCAGTGCCCTCCTAGCGGGAGGGGTGAATGAGCAGTTCTTC	CSALLAGGVNEQFF
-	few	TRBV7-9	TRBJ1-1	TGTGCCAGCAGCGTTAGGGGGGGGAACACTGAAGCTTTCTTT	CASSVRGGNTEAFF
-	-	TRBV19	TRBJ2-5	TGTGCCAGTAGTATAGGCACCGAGACCCAGTACTTC	CASSIGTETQYF
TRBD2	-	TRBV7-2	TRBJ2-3	TGTGCCAGCAGCTTAGCCCGACTAGCGCCCAGCGCAGATACGCAGTATTTT	CASSLARLAPSADTQYF
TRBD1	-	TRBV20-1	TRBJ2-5	TGCAGTGCTAGCGGGACAGGGGGCCAAGAGACCCAGTACTTC	CSASGTGGQETQYF
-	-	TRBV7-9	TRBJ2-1	TGTGCCAGCAGCTTCCCGGCCAGGCGAAGGACCAATGAGCAGTTCTTC	CASSFPARRRTNEQFF
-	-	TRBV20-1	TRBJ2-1	TGCAGTGCTAGAGTGGGCGGGGTCAATGAGCAGTTCTTC	CSARVGGVNEQFF
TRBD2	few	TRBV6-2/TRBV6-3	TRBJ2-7	TGTGCCAGCAGTTACGTCCAGCGGGATTCCTACGAGCAGTACTTC	CASSYVQRDSYEQYF
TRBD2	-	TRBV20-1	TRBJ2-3	TGCAGTGGGGCGGGACTAGTCTCTACAGATACGCAGTATTTT	CSGAGLVSTDTQYF
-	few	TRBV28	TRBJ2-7	TGTGCCAGCAGTCACGGACGGGGCTGGGAGCAGTACTTC	CASSHGRGWEQYF
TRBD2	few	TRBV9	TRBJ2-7	TGTGCCAGCAGCTACGATCTAGCGGACGAGCAGTACTTC	CASSYDLADEQYF
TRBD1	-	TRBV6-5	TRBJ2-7	TGTGCCAGCAACACGAGGGGACAGGGGGCAAACGAGCAGTACTTC	CASNTRGQGANEQYF
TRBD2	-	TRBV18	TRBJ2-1	TGTGCCAGCTCACTCCCGACTAGCGGACGCAATGAGCAGTTCTTC	CASSLPTSGRNEQFF
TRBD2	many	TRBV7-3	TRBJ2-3	TGTGCCAGCAGCTTACTGGCGGGAGCGACAGATACGCAGTATTTT	CASSLLAGATDTQYF
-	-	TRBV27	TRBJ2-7	TGTGCCAGCAGTTTATTTACTAGCACCTTTCCCTACGAGCAGTACTTC	CASSLFTSTFPYEQYF
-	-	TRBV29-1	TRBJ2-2	TGCAGCGTTGTATTCAACGACAGAGCGAACACCGGGGAGCTGTTTTTT	CSVVFNDRANTGELFF
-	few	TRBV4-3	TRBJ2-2	TGCGCCAGCAGCCTTAGCGGAGCGAACACCGGGGAGCTGTTTTTT	CASSLSGANTGELFF
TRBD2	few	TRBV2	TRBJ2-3	TGTGCCAGCAATAGACTAGCGGGGATCACAGATACGCAGTATTTT	CASNRLAGITDTQYF
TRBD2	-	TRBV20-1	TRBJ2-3	TGCAGTGCCAGAGCCCCTAGCGGGAGGTGCACAGATACGCAGTATTTT	CSARAPSGRCTDTQYF
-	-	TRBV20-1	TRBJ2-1	TGCAGTGCTAGGACTGGGCGGGACAATGAGCAGTTCTTC	CSARTGRDNEQFF
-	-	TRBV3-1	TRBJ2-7	TGTGCCAGCAGCCAACGTCACGGTACCTACGAGCAGTACTTC	CASSQRHGTYEQYF
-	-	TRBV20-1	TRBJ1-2	TGCGGTGCTGAAGGGGAGGGTGGCTATGGCTACACCTTC	CGAEGEGGYGYTF
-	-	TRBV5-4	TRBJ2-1	TGTGCCAGCAGCTTTGGGATAGCGGTCAATGAGCAGTTCTTC	CASSFGIAVNEQFF
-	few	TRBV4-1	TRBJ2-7	TGCGCCAGCAGCCAAGATCACAGCTACGAGCAGTACTTC	CASSQDHSYEQYF
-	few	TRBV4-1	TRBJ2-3	TGCGCCAGCAGCCAAGATGGGGCAAAGACAGTCGGTACGCAGTATTTT	CASSQDGAKTVGTQYF
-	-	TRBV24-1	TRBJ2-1	TGTGCCGCCAGTGATGCCCAAACCAGTAGCGCGGAGCAGTTCTTC	CAASDAQTSSAEQFF
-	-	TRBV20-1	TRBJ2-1	TGCAGTGCTAGAGGCCACAGGGACTACAATGAGCAGTTCTTC	CSARGHRDYNEQFF
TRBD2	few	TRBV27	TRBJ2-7	TGTGCCAGCAGTCCGTCCGGGGGGGAAACTCACTACGAGCAGTACTTC	CASSPSGGETHYEQYF
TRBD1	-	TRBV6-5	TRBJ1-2	TGTGCCAGTACAGGGGGCGCCTGGCTCTATGGCTACACCTTC	CASTGGAWLYGYTF
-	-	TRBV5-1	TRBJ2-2	TGCGCCAGCAGCTTGACGGGGTGGGAGCTGTTTTTT	CASSLTGWELFF
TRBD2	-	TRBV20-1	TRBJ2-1	TGCAGTGCTCGTACCGTAGCGGGGGGCTACAATGAGCAGTTCTTC	CSARTVAGGYNEQFF
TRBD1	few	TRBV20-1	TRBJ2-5	TGCAGTGCTAGACCCGACCCAGGGGGCCAAGAGACCCAGTACTTC	CSARPDPGGQETQYF
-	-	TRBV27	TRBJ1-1	TGTGCCAGCAATTACGATGAGAACACTGAAGCTTTCTTT	CASNYDENTEAFF
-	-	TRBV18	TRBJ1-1	TGTGCCAGCTCACTCTCGGCGTGGGGGTCGAACACTGAAGCTTTCTTT	CASSLSAWGSNTEAFF
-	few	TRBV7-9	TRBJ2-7	TGTGCCAGCAGCCTCCCGGGGCTCTACGAGCAGTACTTC	CASSLPGLYEQYF
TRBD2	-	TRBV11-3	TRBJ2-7	TGTGCCAGCAGCTTAGATATACCGGGACTAGCGGATTCCTACGAGCAGTACTTC	CASSLDIPGLADSYEQYF
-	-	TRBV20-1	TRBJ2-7	TGCAGTGCCCAGGGGATAGAACCTAAACGGAGCTCCTACGAGCAGTACTTC	CSAQGIEPKRSSYEQYF
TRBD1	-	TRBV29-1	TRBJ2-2	TGCAGCGTGGGACAGGACCTAACCGGGGAGCTGTTTTTT	CSVGQDLTGELFF
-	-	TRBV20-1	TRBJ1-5	TGCAGTGCTAGACGGAGCAATCAGCCCCAGCATTTT	CSARRSNQPQHF
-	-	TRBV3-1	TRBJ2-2	TGTGCCAGCAGCCATTTCACCCACGGACAGCGTAGCACCGGGGAGCTGTTTTTT	CASSHFTHGQRSTGELFF
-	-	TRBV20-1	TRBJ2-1	TGCAGTGCTAGTCCCAGGGGAGGCAATGAGCAGTTCTTC	CSASPRGGNEQFF
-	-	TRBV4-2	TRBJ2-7	TGTGCCAGCAGCCAAGATGCTGGGCCCTTTCCCTACGAGCAGTACTTC	CASSQDAGPFPYEQYF
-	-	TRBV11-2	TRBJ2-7	TGTGCCAGCAGCCCCACTGTCGGCAGAATAACCTACGAGCAGTACTTC	CASSPTVGRITYEQYF
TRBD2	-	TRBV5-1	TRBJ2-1	TGCGCCAGCAGCCAACAGCCAAGCGGGAGCTCCTACAATGAGCAGTTCTTC	CASSQQPSGSSYNEQFF
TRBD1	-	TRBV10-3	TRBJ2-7	TGTGCCATCAGTAGGCCGGGACAGGGTTACGAGCAGTACTTC	CAISRPGQGYEQYF
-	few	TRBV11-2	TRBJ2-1	TGTGCCAGCAGCTTAGACCCCCCGGGTGCTGAGCAGTTCTTC	CASSLDPPGAEQFF
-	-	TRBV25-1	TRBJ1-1	TGTGCCAGCAGGTACTCTATGGGGGGCACTGAAGCTTTCTTT	CASRYSMGGTEAFF
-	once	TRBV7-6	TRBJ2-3	TGTGCCAGCAGCTTATGGTTGAGTACCGAAACGCTCACAGATACGCAGTATTTT	CASSLWLSTETLTDTQYF
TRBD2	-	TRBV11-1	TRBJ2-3	TGTGCCAGCAGCTCGGACATCCGAGCGGGATCCGCAGAGACGCAGTATTTT	CASSSDIRAGSAETQYF
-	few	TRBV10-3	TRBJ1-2	TGTGCCATCAGTGAGTCCGGATTACCGCCGACCTATGGCTACACCTTC	CAISESGLPPTYGYTF
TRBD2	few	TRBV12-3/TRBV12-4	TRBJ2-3	TGTGCCAGCAGTCCTGGACTAGAGGCAGATACGCAGTATTTT	CASSPGLEADTQYF
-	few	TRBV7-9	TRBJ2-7	TGTGCCAGCAGCTTGGATGGGGGTTCCTACGAGCAGTACTTC	CASSLDGGSYEQYF
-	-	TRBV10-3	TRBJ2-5	TGTGCCATCAGTGAAGGGGGACAAGAGACCCAGTACTTC	CAISEGGQETQYF
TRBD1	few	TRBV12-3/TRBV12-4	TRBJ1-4	TGTGCCAGCACCGGAACAAGACAGGGAAGACCGTTTTTT	CASTGTRQGRPFF
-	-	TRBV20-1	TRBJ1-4	TGCAGTGCTAGGATCGGATTGGGTAGAGGAGAAAAACTGTTTTTT	CSARIGLGRGEKLFF
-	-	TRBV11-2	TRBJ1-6	TGTGCCAGCAGCTTAAGACAGACAAATTCACCCCTCCACTTT	CASSLRQTNSPLHF
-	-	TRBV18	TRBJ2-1	TGTGCCAGCTCACCGCCCAGGGTAGGGGTATACAATGAGCAGTTCTTC	CASSPPRVGVYNEQFF